One and the same sample provided the 22 T cell receptor beta chains below, sequenced in a study of tumor and adjacent non-tumor tissue in lung cancer. A modified ARM-PCR protocol with three rounds of nested PCR amplified TCRbeta. One entry per CDR3 protein results from TCRdb running MiXCR on the multiplex PCR reads. The sample consists of approximately 79,000 distinct CDR3 sequences, 55% to 80% of them appearing once. The template was RNA from unsorted bulk tissue. Sequenced material: lung tumor tissue. Receptors were obtained from a woman aged 35 to 49 with non-small cell lung cancer.

This clonotype was seen only once. A much larger clone differs by one base, so this may be a read error. The J gene is TRBJ2-5, the V gene TRBV12-3 or TRBV12-4; 7 bases fit TRBD1. The CDR3 is 16 amino acids. The CDR3 nucleotides read TGTCCCAGCAGTCCCCGGGACAGTCGACTACAAGAGACCCAGTACTTC. As protein: CPSSPRDSRLQETQYF.

This clonotype has only a few counts. The junction departs from the called germline gene at one end, perhaps through a read error. The rearrangement uses TRBV7-9 and TRBJ1-6, with D uncertain. The CDR3 consists of 13 residues. Germline CDR1 and CDR2: SEHNR and FQNEAQ (reference sequence). CDR3 loop: CTSSPHGEAPLHF. In nucleotides, the CDR3 is TGTACCAGCAGCCCTCATGGTGAGGCACCCCTCCACTTT. Full variable domain (remainder filled in from reference TRBV7-9 and TRBJ1-6): DTGVSQNPRHKITKRGQNVTFRCDPISEHNRLYWYRQTLGQGPEFLTYFQNEAQLEKSRLLSDRFSAERPKGSFSTLEIQRTEQGDSAMYLCTSSPHGEAPLHFGNGTRLTVT.

For this clonotype: As the CDR3 is not closed by the conserved phenylalanine or tryptophan, this likely results from a read error. The chain couples TRBV11-2 to TRBJ2-7; perhaps TRBD1 as D (6 bases). There are 12 residues in the CDR3. Germline V gene sequence: CDR1 SGHAT, CDR2 FQNNGV. CDR3 sequence reads: CTSGLEGVRQYS. CDR3 coding DNA: TGTACCAGCGGCTTAGAGGGGGTCAGGCAGTACTCC.

Of note for this clonotype: This may be a read error: a much more frequent sequence differs by one nucleotide. The V call is TRBV6-5, the J call TRBJ2-2; TRBD1 agrees at 9 bases. The germline gives CDR1 MNHEY, CDR2 SVGAGI. This CDR3 spans 15 amino acids. The CDR3 loop reads CASSKQGAGTGGLFF. Here the CDR3 DNA reads TGTGCCAGCAGCAAACAGGGGGCGGGCACCGGGGGGCTGTTTTTT.

To note about this clonotype: A much larger clone lies a single base off, so this may be a read error. The V call is TRBV12-3 or TRBV12-4, the J call TRBJ2-7; D may match TRBD1 or TRBD2 (7 bases each). This CDR3 spans 15 amino acids. The ends were cut back, 1 base at V and 5 bases at J, with 15 bases in the middle. For the CDR3, the DNA is TGTGCCAGCAGTTTAGTGCGGGGAGGGACAGACGAGCAGTACTTC. This codes for CASSLVRGGTDEQYF.

The chain couples TRBV20-1 to TRBJ2-7; tentatively, D is TRBD1 (5 bases). The CDR3 is 13 residues long. Trimming shortened V by 7 bases and J by 3 bases, and 16 bases separated the two germline ends. Per germline, CDR1 DFQATT and CDR2 SNEGSKA (reference sequence). In nucleotides, the CDR3 is TGCAGTGTTGGACGGGTCAGGGACTACGAGCAGTACTTC. Its protein is CSVGRVRDYEQYF.

J is TRBJ2-7 and V is TRBV4-2; possibly TRBD2 for D (5 bases). CDR3 size: 15 residues. CDR1 LGHNA and CDR2 YNFKEQ come from the germline V gene. Here the CDR3 DNA reads TGTACCGGACTCCCCACTCCGGACTCCTCCTACGAGCAGTACTTC. Translation: CTGLPTPDSSYEQYF.

This clonotype showed up just a few times. This may come from a read error, since a much larger clone is one base off. CDR3 amino acids: CASSYSDTGTDTQYF. The CDR3 DNA reads as TGTGCCAGCAGTTACTCGGACACGGGGACAGATACGCAGTATTTT. The chain employs TRBV6-5 and TRBJ2-3; the D call may be TRBD1 or TRBD2 (5 bases each). Germline CDR1 and CDR2: MNHEY and SVGAGI. V lost 0 bases to trimming and J lost 3 bases, with 10 bases between them. The CDR3 is 15 residues long.

In regard to this clonotype: The junction departs from germline at one end; a sequencing error may be responsible. The chain carries TRBV6-1 and TRBJ2-1; TRBD1 matches at 7 bases. The CDR3 contains 15 residues. Germline assignment: CDR1 MNHNS and CDR2 SASEGT. DNA of the CDR3: TGTGCTAGCAGTGCTGGACAGGAGGAGAGCGATGAACAGTTCTTC. Amino acids: CASSAGQEESDEQFF.

The rearrangement joins TRBV7-6 to TRBJ2-5, with 8 nucleotides matching TRBD2. Trimming took 5 bases from V and 7 from J; bases not matched to a gene: 0. Germline CDR1 reads SGHVS; CDR2 reads FNYEAQ. The CDR3 consists of 11 residues. CDR3: CASSAGGTQYF. The CDR3 coding sequence is TGTGCCAGCAGCGCGGGGGGGACCCAGTACTTC.

In regard to this clonotype: At one of its ends the junction is not consistent with the germline gene, which may arise from a read error. The V gene is TRBV11-2, the J gene TRBJ2-1; TRBD2 aligns across 11 bases. The CDR3 spans 18 residues. Germline assignment: CDR1 SGHAT and CDR2 FQNNGV. As DNA, the CDR3 is TGTGCCAGTAGCTTGCGCATCATAACTAGCGGGGGACTAAGGGAGCAGTTCTTC. Protein product: CASSLRIITSGGLREQFF.

This rearrangement joins TRBV29-1 to TRBJ2-2; D remains unclear. The germline V gene has CDR1 SQVTM and CDR2 ANQGSEA. Trimming pared 7 bases from V and 4 bases from J, leaving 19 bases between. This CDR3 spans 15 amino acids. CDR3 nucleotide sequence: TGCAGCGCCAAGATACAGTGGGGATCCACCGGGGAGCTGTTTTTT. Its translation: CSAKIQWGSTGELFF.

Notes on this clonotype: This CDR3 fails to terminate in the conserved phenylalanine or tryptophan, so it likely reflects a read error. No DNA is shown, since the ends of the CDR3 on it are uncertain; the CDR3 is the one TCRdb lists. The chain employs TRBV11-3 and TRBJ1-6. Germline V gene sequence: CDR1 SGHNT, CDR2 YENEEA. The CDR3 sequence runs 13 residues, both termini included. The CDR3 sequence is CASSHGENSPLLY.

V usage is TRBV6-6 and J usage is TRBJ1-5, with D possibly TRBD1 on 6 matching bases. Germline V gene sequence: CDR1 MNHNY, CDR2 SVGAGI (reference sequence). The CDR3 has 18 residues. Written as DNA, the CDR3 is TGTGTCAACAGAAACAGGGTTGTGTCGGCGGTTCCAAATCAGCCCCAGCATTTT. Translated: CVNRNRVVSAVPNQPQHF.

V usage is TRBV29-1 and J usage is TRBJ2-2, with D perhaps matching TRBD1 or TRBD2 (5 bases each). The germline CDR1 and CDR2 sequences are SQVTM and ANQGSEA. The CDR3 loop spans 16 amino acids. The CDR3: CSVSGSLGVSGGELFF. The CDR3 DNA reads TGCAGTGTTAGTGGCTCTCTGGGGGTGTCCGGCGGGGAGCTGTTTTTT.

The chain couples TRBV15 to TRBJ2-5, with D possibly TRBD2 on 5 matching bases. Trimming left V 5 bases short and J 5 bases short, with 15 bases between. The CDR3 runs 14 residues. CDR1 is LNHNV, CDR2 YYDKDF, per germline (reference sequence). The CDR3 DNA sequence: TGTGCCACCAGCGGTGGAGCGGTTCGGGAGACCCAGTACTTC. Its translation: CATSGGAVRETQYF.

Details on this clonotype: Lacking the conserved final phenylalanine or tryptophan, this CDR3 likely reflects a read error. This rearrangement joins TRBV6-2 or TRBV6-3 to TRBJ2-1; the match to TRBD2 covers 9 bases. The CDR3 runs 11 residues. The germline V gene encodes CDR1 MNHEY and CDR2 SVGEGT. The CDR3: CTSGRQGWQFL. CDR3 DNA: TGTACCAGCGGGAGGCAGGGTTGGCAGTTCCTC.

In regard to this clonotype: Relative to the germline gene, one junction end is altered; a read error may explain this. The CDR3 DNA reads TGTGCCAGCAGCTTTAGTGGGGGGGCTGGGGAGACCCAGTGCTTC. Its protein product is CASSFSGGAGETQCF. The chain combines TRBV11-2 with TRBJ2-5; perhaps TRBD2 as D (7 bases). The CDR3 spans 15 residues. Germline loops: CDR1 SGHAT, CDR2 FQNNGV.

The genes are TRBV5-6 and TRBJ2-2; D call uncertain. V was pared by 1 base and J by 7 bases, with 11 bases between. Germline-derived CDR1 and CDR2 are SGHDT and YYEEEE. This CDR3 spans 14 amino acids. The CDR3 DNA reads as TGTGCCAGCAGCTTGACCTTGAGGATCGGGGAGCTGTTTTTT. Protein product: CASSLTLRIGELFF.

The chain links TRBV29-1 to TRBJ2-2; 8 positions agree with TRBD1. The germline V gene has CDR1 SQVTM and CDR2 ANQGSEA. This CDR3 has 15 residues. V shed 8 bases, J shed 5 bases, and the junction held 13 bases outside the gene matches. The CDR3 region is CSSTPGTGKTGELFF. The CDR3 nucleotides are TGCAGCTCCACCCCCGGGACAGGAAAGACCGGGGAGCTGTTTTTT.

Of note for this clonotype: A much larger clone is a single base away; this may be a read error. The J gene is TRBJ2-7, the V gene TRBV28, with a weak D call TRBD2 (5 bases). This CDR3 spans 13 amino acids. The germline V gene has CDR1 MDHEN and CDR2 SYDVKM. CDR3 DNA: TGTGCCAGCAGTCTCGCGGACTCCTACGAGCAGTGCTTC. It specifies CASSLADSYEQCF.

This clonotype came up a few times. A much larger clone sits a single nucleotide away, making a read error possible. The conserved closing phenylalanine or tryptophan is absent in this CDR3, likely reflecting a read error. The gene calls are TRBV7-9 and TRBJ2-2; no firm D call. The CDR3 is 14 amino acids. The germline V gene encodes CDR1 SEHNR and CDR2 FQNEAQ (reference sequence). The germline V and J ends were trimmed by 1 base and 4 bases, with 7 bases remaining between them. As DNA, the CDR3 is TGTGCCAGCAGCTTAGGCACACTCACCGGGGAGCTGTTTATT. The encoded protein is CASSLGTLTGELFI.